The next 29 T cell receptor beta chains were all read from a single sample in a study of shared clonotypes between healthy human individuals (dated by TCRdb to the early 2020s). Preparation of the library involved the immunoSEQ multiplex PCR assay. This immuneACCESS table, as held by TCRdb, lists in-frame sequences with V and J called but not all clones. Of the missing ones, under half trace to an unresolved V gene in checked studies; the others have no known cause. This sample comprises under 750,000 clones, around 77% of them detected only once. The ten largest clonotypes hold more than 1.5% of the sample. Sequencing was performed on memory CD4+ T cells sorted from blood. Taken with the paper, the label for cell subset or site translates to: CD45RA-negative fraction. Every receptor here comes from a woman between 25 and 40 years old in good health.

In nucleotides, the CDR3 is TGTGCCGGGGCCCGGGGGCCTTATCAGCCCCAGCATTTT. It codes for CAGARGPYQPQHF. The chain employs TRBV28 and TRBJ1-5, with D possibly matching TRBD1 (6 bases). The CDR3 has 13 residues. The ends were cut back, 11 bases at V and 5 bases at J, with 16 bases in the middle. CDR1 and CDR2 (germline): MDHEN, SYDVKM.

The V gene is TRBV5-8, the J gene TRBJ1-4; unclear D gene. The CDR3 covers 14 residues. V lost 4 bases to trimming and J lost 4 bases, with 11 bases between them. Per the germline V gene, CDR1 is SGHTS and CDR2 is YDEGEE. CDR3 nucleotide sequence: TGTGCCAGCAGCCACCGGCCGGTTAATGAAAAACTGTTTTTT. Protein sequence: CASSHRPVNEKLFF.

CDR3 loop: CASLGSEQQYF. The CDR3 DNA reads TGTGCCAGCCTGGGAAGCGAGCAACAGTACTTC. The J gene is TRBJ2-7, the V gene TRBV2; D is uncertain. The CDR3 runs to 11 residues. In germline, CDR1 is SNHLY, CDR2 FYNNEI. V was trimmed by 8 bases and J by 10 bases, leaving 15 bases between them.

The chain has TRBV6-1 and TRBJ2-7; TRBD1 matches 7 bases. Per the germline V gene, CDR1 is MNHNS and CDR2 is SASEGT. Trimming removed 4 bases from V and 5 bases from J; junction bases left unmatched: 8. The CDR3 consists of 14 residues. CDR3: CASSGNRGRNEQYF. The DNA of the CDR3 is TGTGCCAGCAGTGGAAACAGGGGCAGGAACGAGCAGTACTTC.

The V and J genes are TRBV28 and TRBJ2-3; D unresolved. Trimming removed 7 bases at V and 3 bases at J, with 8 bases between. The CDR3 runs 12 residues. Germline V gene sequence: CDR1 MDHEN, CDR2 SYDVKM. CDR3 sequence: CASTIGTDTQYF. CDR3 in DNA: TGTGCCAGCACGATAGGAACAGATACGCAGTATTTT.

The rearrangement links TRBV7-8 to TRBJ2-6; 9 nucleotides agree with TRBD1. This CDR3 is 21 amino acids long. Germline V gene data show CDR1 as SGHVS and CDR2 as FQNEAQ. V lost 1 base and J lost 5; bases outside the gene matches: 18. The CDR3: CASSLDTGGAFGIAWANVLTF. The CDR3 DNA reads TGTGCCAGCAGCTTAGATACAGGGGGCGCTTTTGGAATCGCTTGGGCCAACGTCCTGACTTTC.

This chain joins TRBV7-8 and TRBJ2-4; TRBD1 matches at 7 bases. The CDR3 loop spans 18 amino acids. The V gene end was trimmed by 5 bases and the J gene end by 0 bases; junction bases not matched to a gene: 13. Looked up from germline, CDR1 is SGHVS and CDR2 is FQNEAQ. CDR3 residues: CASSHGLETGIAKNIQYF. For the CDR3, the DNA is TGTGCCAGCAGCCACGGGTTGGAGACAGGGATAGCCAAAAACATTCAGTACTTC. Combining the CDR3 with reference TRBV7-8 and TRBJ2-4 gives the whole variable domain GAGVSQSPRYKVAKRGQDVALRCDPISGHVSLFWYQQALGQGPEFLTYFQNEAQLDKSGLPSDRFFAERPEGSVSTLKIQRTQQEDSAVYLCASSHGLETGIAKNIQYFGAGTRLSVL.

In this sample, this clone turned up a few times. The chain couples TRBV6-1 to TRBJ1-1, with 7 nucleotides matching TRBD1. Germline V gives CDR1 MNHNS, CDR2 SASEGT. The CDR3 runs to 14 residues. The V gene end was trimmed by 3 bases and the J gene end by 7 bases; junction bases not matched to a gene: 8. The CDR3 spells CASSDLNRGSEAFF. In DNA, the CDR3 is TGTGCCAGCAGTGATCTCAACAGGGGCAGTGAAGCTTTCTTT.

This clone turned up a few times. CDR3 coding DNA: TGTGCCAGCAGTTATGGTGGACGCACAGATACGCAGTATTTT. This codes for CASSYGGRTDTQYF. The chain uses TRBV6-6 and TRBJ2-3; D is unresolved. Germline-derived CDR1 and CDR2 are MNHNY and SVGAGI (reference sequence). Trimming shortened V by 3 bases and J by 1 base, and 8 bases separated the two germline ends. The CDR3 is 14 amino acids.

This chain connects TRBV19 to TRBJ2-2; D unclear. Looked up from germline, CDR1 is LNHDA and CDR2 is SQIVND (reference sequence). CDR3 length: 12 amino acids. V gave up 3 bases and J gave up 6 bases, with 5 bases separating them. Here the CDR3 DNA reads TGTGCCAGTAGTATGCAGGCCGGGGAGCTGTTTTTT. Translation: CASSMQAGELFF.

This clone was picked up a small number of times. Here the CDR3 reads CASSVGSTFSGNTIYF. The CDR3 DNA reads TGTGCCAGCAGCGTTGGCAGTACTTTCTCTGGAAACACCATATATTTT. The chain recombines TRBV9 with TRBJ1-3; D is uncertain. This CDR3 is built from 16 residues. The germline V gene has CDR1 SGDLS and CDR2 YYNGEE. V lost 2 bases and J 0 bases, leaving 12 bases between the germline ends.

This clone was recorded a few times. The CDR3 protein is CASSYRDTDTQYF. For the CDR3, the DNA is TGCGCCAGCAGCTACCGGGACACAGATACGCAGTATTTT. The chain joins TRBV5-1 to TRBJ2-3, with D tentatively TRBD2 (5 bases). CDR1 is SGHRS and CDR2 is YFSETQ in the germline V gene. The CDR3 length is 13 residues. The V end was cut by 3 bases, the J end by 2 bases, with 7 bases between.

The chain links TRBV7-7 to TRBJ2-2, with 7 bases fitting TRBD2. Unmatched junction bases numbered 8, after V lost 5 bases and J lost 5 bases. Germline-derived CDR1 and CDR2 are SSHAT and FNYEAQ (reference sequence). The CDR3 loop spans 15 amino acids. CDR3 nucleotide sequence: TGTGCCAGCAGCCCGGGGAGCGGGAATACCGGGGAGCTGTTTTTT. Translating it yields CASSPGSGNTGELFF.

This rearrangement joins TRBV7-9 to TRBJ1-6, with D uncertain. The germline gives CDR1 SEHNR, CDR2 FQNEAQ (reference sequence). The CDR3 loop spans 14 amino acids. Deletions cut 6 bases from V and 10 bases from J, with 16 bases between. CDR3 sequence reads: CASSHDWDRSPLHF. CDR3 sequence (DNA): TGTGCCAGCAGTCACGACTGGGATAGATCACCCCTCCACTTT.

V and J are TRBV2 and TRBJ2-7; TRBD1 might be the D (5 bases). Trimming removed 5 bases at V and 4 bases at J, with 12 bases between. The CDR3 spans 13 residues. Germline-derived CDR1 and CDR2 are SNHLY and FYNNEI. The CDR3 nucleotides read TGTGCCAGCAGTAACAGGCCCCTATACGAGCAGTACTTC. Translated: CASSNRPLYEQYF.

The CDR3 protein is CASSLRGRADTQYF. As DNA, the CDR3 is TGTGCCAGTAGTCTCCGCGGGAGGGCAGATACGCAGTATTTT. V and J are TRBV19 and TRBJ2-3; TRBD2 matches at 9 bases. In germline, CDR1 is LNHDA, CDR2 SQIVND (reference sequence). The CDR3 consists of 14 residues. J lost 4 bases, V lost 5 bases, and 4 bases had no gene match.

V usage is TRBV19 and J usage is TRBJ1-5, with D perhaps matching TRBD1 (5 bases). Trimming pared 6 bases from V and 2 bases from J, leaving 17 bases between. The CDR3 runs to 16 residues. Germline V gives CDR1 LNHDA, CDR2 SQIVND (reference sequence). CDR3 nucleotides: TGTGCCAGTAGGAACCAGGGAGCTGCGGGCAATCAGCCCCAGCATTTT. This translates into CASRNQGAAGNQPQHF.

The V gene is TRBV5-1, the J gene TRBJ1-1; 8 bases line up with TRBD1. Unmatched junction bases numbered 5, after V lost 4 bases and J lost 0 bases. The length of the CDR3 is 15 residues. Germline CDR1 and CDR2: SGHRS and YFSETQ. The CDR3 nucleotides read TGCGCCAGCAGCGCCACGACAGGGGTGAACACTGAAGCTTTCTTT. Translating gives CASSATTGVNTEAFF.

This clone has just a few counts. This chain uses TRBV19 with TRBJ2-3; TRBD2 aligns across 13 bases. Germline lookup yields CDR1 LNHDA and CDR2 SQIVND (reference sequence). V shed 6 bases, J shed 4 bases, and the junction held 16 bases outside the gene matches. The CDR3 spans 19 residues. CDR3 DNA: TGTGCCAGTAGCTCGTGGGGCCTAACTAGCGGGAGGGCCCCAGATACGCAGTATTTT. Protein sequence: CASSSWGLTSGRAPDTQYF.

The chain couples TRBV5-8 to TRBJ1-2, with a possible D match to TRBD1 (6 bases). Germline CDR1 and CDR2: SGHTS and YDEGEE. The CDR3 loop spans 14 amino acids. The V end lost 1 base, the J end lost 5 bases, and 12 bases lay between the germline ends. The CDR3 region has the DNA TGTGCCAGCAGCTTGCGGGGGCGGACTTATGGCTACACCTTC. Its translation: CASSLRGRTYGYTF. Full variable domain (rest looked up from reference TRBV5-8 and TRBJ1-2): EAGVTQSPTHLIKTRGQQATLRCSPISGHTSVYWYQQALGLGLQFLLWYDEGEERNRGNFPPRFSGRQFPNYSSELNVNALELEDSALYLCASSLRGRTYGYTFGSGTRLTVV.

Remarks on this clone: Other DNA sequences from this sample encode an identical CDR3 as well. CDR3 DNA sequence: TGCAGCGTCTATAACACCGGGGAGCTGTTTTTT. Translating it yields CSVYNTGELFF. The chain couples TRBV29-1 to TRBJ2-2; no definite D call. The V gene lost 6 bases and the J gene lost 2 bases, with 4 bases spanning the gap. This CDR3 is 11 amino acids long. The germline gives CDR1 SQVTM, CDR2 ANQGSEA.

The chain employs TRBV7-9 and TRBJ2-1, with D possibly being TRBD1 (5 bases). Looked up from germline, CDR1 is SEHNR and CDR2 is FQNEAQ (reference sequence). CDR3 length equals 14 residues. V dropped 0 bases and J dropped 5 bases, with 8 bases sitting between them. The CDR3 sequence: CASSLAQVNNEQFF. CDR3 nucleotide sequence: TGTGCCAGCAGCTTAGCACAGGTTAACAATGAGCAGTTCTTC.

This chain links TRBV14 with TRBJ1-1; no definite D call. CDR3 length: 18 amino acids. Looked up from germline, CDR1 is SGHDN and CDR2 is FVKESK. V shed 1 base and J shed 5 bases, with 23 bases lying between them. CDR3 DNA: TGTGCCAGCAGCCAAGCCACTTGGACGACTCAGGAACAAACTGAAGCTTTCTTT. Translation: CASSQATWTTQEQTEAFF.

This clone was counted only a few times. The CDR3 sequence is CASSLRLRAGGYTF. The CDR3 coding sequence is TGTGCCAGCAGCTTAAGACTCCGCGCTGGTGGCTACACCTTC. This sequence joins TRBV7-2 and TRBJ1-2; no clear D gene. The germline V gene encodes CDR1 SGHTA and CDR2 FQGNSA. This CDR3 is built from 14 residues. Between the trimmed V and J ends, which lost 2 bases and 7 bases, there was a span of 14 bases. The full variable domain, in which reference TRBV7-2 and TRBJ1-2 provide the parts outside the CDR3, is GAGVSQSPSNKVTEKGKDVELRCDPISGHTALYWYRQSLGQGLEFLIYFQGNSAPDKSGLPSDRFSAERTGGSVSTLTIQRTQQEDSAVYLCASSLRLRAGGYTFGSGTRLTVV.

V is TRBV29-1 and J is TRBJ1-2, with 9 bases lining up with TRBD1. J gave up 7 bases and V 7 bases, and 22 bases lay outside the gene matches. Germline lookup yields CDR1 SQVTM and CDR2 ANQGSEA. This CDR3 has 17 residues. CDR3 DNA sequence: TGCAGCGCCAACGGGTGGGGGACAGGGACCGTCTATAGTGGCTACACCTTC. Amino acids: CSANGWGTGTVYSGYTF. The whole variable domain, remainder taken from reference TRBV29-1 and TRBJ1-2, is SAVISQKPSRDICQRGTSLTIQCQVDSQVTMMFWYRQQPGQSLTLIATANQGSEATYESGFVIDKFPISRPNLTFSTLTVSNMSPEDSSIYLCSANGWGTGTVYSGYTFGSGTRLTVV.

This rearrangement joins TRBV4-2 to TRBJ2-7; D gene unclear. This CDR3 region has 16 residues. V was pared by 0 bases and J by 4 bases, with 16 bases between. From germline, CDR1 is LGHNA and CDR2 YNFKEQ. As DNA, the CDR3 is TGTGCCAGCAGCCAAGATGTAATGGCAGGTCTTTACGAGCAGTACTTC. This codes for CASSQDVMAGLYEQYF.

The sample holds one count of this clone. V usage is TRBV28 and J usage is TRBJ1-2, with 8 bases aligning to TRBD1. J was trimmed by 6 bases and V by 6 bases; bases with no gene match: 6. This CDR3 has 13 amino acids. Germline V lookup: CDR1 MDHEN, CDR2 SYDVKM. The CDR3 sequence: CASRLQGADGYTF. CDR3 sequence (DNA): TGTGCCAGCAGACTCCAGGGGGCTGATGGCTACACCTTC.

The V and J genes are TRBV12-5 and TRBJ2-1, with 16 bases identical to TRBD2. With 6 bases clipped from V and 11 bases from J, the junction kept 7 bases outside the gene matches. The germline V gene has CDR1 LGHNT and CDR2 FRNRAP. The CDR3 runs 15 residues. CDR3 coding DNA: TGTGCTAGTGGCTCAGGGACTAGCGGGAGGGCCAAGCAGTTCTTC. This sequence encodes CASGSGTSGRAKQFF. Complete variable domain (other parts from reference TRBV12-5 and TRBJ2-1): DARVTQTPRHKVTEMGQEVTMRCQPILGHNTVFWYRQTMMQGLELLAYFRNRAPLDDSGMPKDRFSAEMPDATLATLKIQPSEPRDSAVYFCASGSGTSGRAKQFFGPGTRLTVL.

The chain has TRBV6-5 and TRBJ2-5, with D possibly TRBD1 on 5 matching bases. Trimming stripped 5 bases from V and 4 bases from J, with 14 bases between. CDR1 and CDR2 (germline): MNHEY, SVGAGI. The CDR3 has 14 residues. This CDR3 is CASSAARGGETQYF. The CDR3, as DNA: TGTGCCAGCAGTGCGGCAAGGGGTGGAGAGACCCAGTACTTC.